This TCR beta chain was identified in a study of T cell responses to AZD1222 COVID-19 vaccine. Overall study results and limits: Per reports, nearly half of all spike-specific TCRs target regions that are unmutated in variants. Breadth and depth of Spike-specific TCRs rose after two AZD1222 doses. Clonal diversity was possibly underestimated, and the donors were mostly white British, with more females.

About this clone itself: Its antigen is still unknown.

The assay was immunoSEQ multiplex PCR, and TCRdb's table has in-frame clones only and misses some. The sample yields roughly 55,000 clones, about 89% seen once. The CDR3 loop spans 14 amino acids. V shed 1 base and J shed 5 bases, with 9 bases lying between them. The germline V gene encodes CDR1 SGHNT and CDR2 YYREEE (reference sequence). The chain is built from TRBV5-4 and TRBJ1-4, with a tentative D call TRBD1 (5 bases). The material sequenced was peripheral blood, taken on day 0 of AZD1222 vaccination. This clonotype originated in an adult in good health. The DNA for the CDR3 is TGTGCCAGCAGCTTGATAGGGACCAATGAAAAACTGTTTTTT. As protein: CASSLIGTNEKLFF.